This entry lists 18 T cell receptor beta chains sequenced from one sample in a study of CD8 T cells in ankylosing spondylitis (dated by TCRdb to the late 2010s). Which antigens these TCRs recognize remains unknown. On the study overall, not on this receptor specifically: A TCR beta motif of several highly homologous amino acid variants appeared characteristic of blood from ankylosing spondylitis patients.

The library was prepared using 5' RACE. Data came from an Illumina HiSeq 2500. TCRdb cleaned the public reads at Q25 with fastp, built clones with MiXCR and kept in-frame beta chains. Each entry merges the rows of one CDR3 protein and shows their most common DNA and genes. Across this sample there are around 480,000 distinct CDR3 sequences, with 17% seen only once. The ten largest account for 0.85% to 1.3% of the sample. Sequenced sample: blood, either unsorted or a sorted T cell fraction (not recorded which). The receptors come from a male donor with ankylosing spondylitis.

The chain links TRBV7-3 to TRBJ2-1; possibly TRBD1 or TRBD2 for D (5 bases each). The ends were cut back, 5 bases at V and 3 bases at J, with 17 bases in the middle. This CDR3 is built from 16 residues. In germline, CDR1 is SGHTA, CDR2 FQGTGA. The CDR3, as DNA: TGTGCCAGCAGCCCTAGATTGGGGGTTAGCTACAATGAGCAGTTCTTC. This encodes CASSPRLGVSYNEQFF. The variable domain in full, completed from reference TRBV7-3 and TRBJ2-1, reads GAGVSQTPSNKVTEKGKYVELRCDPISGHTALYWYRQSLGQGPEFLIYFQGTGAADDSGLPNDRFFAVRPEGSVSTLKIQRTERGDSAVYLCASSPRLGVSYNEQFFGPGTRLTVL.

J is TRBJ2-7 and V is TRBV12-3 or TRBV12-4, with 13 bases fitting TRBD2. Unmatched junction bases numbered 8, after V lost 6 bases and J lost 6 bases. The CDR3 consists of 15 residues. The CDR3 is CASSDPGLAGVEQYF. In DNA, the CDR3 is TGTGCCAGCAGCGACCCCGGACTAGCGGGAGTCGAGCAGTACTTC.

This clonotype showed up many times. The chain carries TRBV5-1 and TRBJ1-2; the match to TRBD1 covers 11 bases. This CDR3 has 17 residues. Per the germline V gene, CDR1 is SGHRS and CDR2 is YFSETQ. V lost 4 bases to trimming and J lost 4 bases; unmatched junction nucleotides: 12. CDR3 in amino acids: CASSPGQGENLGYGYTF. DNA of the CDR3: TGCGCCAGCAGCCCGGGACAGGGGGAAAATTTGGGCTATGGCTACACCTTC.

A few counts support this clonotype. The J gene is TRBJ1-1, the V gene TRBV7-8; perhaps TRBD1 as D (5 bases). The germline CDR1 and CDR2 sequences are SGHVS and FQNEAQ. Trimming took off 5 bases at V and 6 bases at J, with 16 bases between the two ends. The CDR3 runs 14 residues. The CDR3 is CASSPSPGTPEAFF. In DNA form, the CDR3 reads TGTGCCAGCAGCCCCTCCCCGGGGACGCCTGAAGCTTTCTTT.

V and J are TRBV7-3 and TRBJ2-2; 9 nucleotides agree with TRBD2. This CDR3 is built from 17 residues. J gave up 7 bases and V 2 bases, and 11 bases lay outside the gene matches. Germline CDR1 SGHTA, CDR2 FQGTGA. The DNA of the CDR3 is TGTGCCAGCAGCTTATCCCCCAGCGGGGGGAACGGCGGGGAGCTGTTTTTT. Translating gives CASSLSPSGGNGGELFF.

This clonotype was found a few times. The chain has TRBV6-1 and TRBJ2-1, with 12 bases identical to TRBD2. The CDR3 runs 16 residues. Germline CDR1 reads MNHNS; CDR2 reads SASEGT. The junction had 14 bases not matched to a gene; V was cut back by 8 bases and J by 9 bases. CDR3 nucleotides: TGTGCCAGCTCACTGCTAGGGACTAGCGGGCTCAGTGAGCAGTTCTTC. Translated, it gives CASSLLGTSGLSEQFF.

The chain recombines TRBV4-3 with TRBJ2-2, with D perhaps TRBD2 (5 bases). The CDR3 contains 17 residues. Per germline, CDR1 LGHNA and CDR2 YSLEER. V lost 0 bases, J lost 6 bases, and 17 bases lay in between. CDR3: CASSQDGTASPSGELFF. In DNA, the CDR3 is TGCGCCAGCAGCCAAGATGGCACGGCTAGCCCCTCCGGGGAGCTGTTTTTT.

This clonotype was seen only a few times. This sequence joins TRBV5-1 and TRBJ2-7; D not certain. Trimming cost V 0 bases and J 1 base, with 8 bases left between them. CDR3 length: 14 amino acids. CDR1 and CDR2 (germline): SGHRS, YFSETQ. The CDR3 region is CASSLAPPSYEQYF. The CDR3 region has the DNA TGCGCCAGCAGCTTGGCACCCCCATCCTACGAGCAGTACTTC.

This sequence joins TRBV27 and TRBJ1-6; the D is unclear. CDR3 length equals 13 residues. The V and J ends lost 6 bases and 5 bases respectively, with 8 bases between them. The V gene's germline CDR1 is MNHEY and CDR2 SMNVEV (reference sequence). The CDR3 here is CASRVADNSPLHF. The CDR3 bases are TGTGCCAGCAGGGTGGCAGATAATTCACCCCTCCACTTT.

The table lists this clonotype with many counts. The chain links TRBV12-3 or TRBV12-4 to TRBJ1-1; TRBD1 matches at 8 bases. The junction had 10 bases not matched to a gene; V was cut back by 6 bases and J by 4 bases. The CDR3 has 15 residues. CDR3 sequence reads: CASRLQSTGATEAFF. As DNA, the CDR3 is TGTGCCAGCAGACTACAATCGACAGGGGCCACTGAAGCTTTCTTT.

This clonotype was recorded a few times. The chain couples TRBV7-9 to TRBJ2-1, with 9 positions matching TRBD2. CDR1 and CDR2 from the germline V gene are SEHNR and FQNEAQ (reference sequence). The CDR3 covers 13 residues. With V trimmed by 8 bases and J by 4 bases, 3 bases remained unmatched. CDR3 in DNA: TGTGCCAGCGGGCTAGCGGGATACAATGAGCAGTTCTTC. Translation: CASGLAGYNEQFF.

There are a few counts of this clonotype. The CDR3 DNA reads TGCAGCGTTCAGATCACAGATACGCAGTATTTT. As protein: CSVQITDTQYF. V is TRBV29-1 and J is TRBJ2-3, with D hard to call. V was cut by 5 bases and J by 2 bases, with 5 bases left in between. The CDR3 covers 11 residues. CDR1 and CDR2 (germline): SQVTM, ANQGSEA.

The CDR3 DNA follows: TGTGCCAGCAGCTTGTACGGGCAGCCCCAGCATTTT. The encoded protein is CASSLYGQPQHF. The chain links TRBV5-6 to TRBJ1-5; no clear D gene. Germline V gene data show CDR1 as SGHDT and CDR2 as YYEEEE. Trimming stripped 1 base from V and 7 bases from J, with 6 bases between. The CDR3 extends over 12 amino acids.

The chain uses TRBV12-3 or TRBV12-4 and TRBJ1-1, with D maybe TRBD1 (6 bases). This CDR3 comprises 14 residues. V was pared by 5 bases and J by 4 bases, with 14 bases between. The CDR3 loop reads CASSPNRASTEAFF. The CDR3 coding sequence is TGTGCCAGCAGTCCGAACAGGGCAAGCACTGAAGCTTTCTTT.

This clonotype has more than one count but fewer than ten. This chain uses TRBV5-1 with TRBJ1-6; D may be TRBD1 (5 bases). This CDR3 contains 16 residues. Germline V lookup: CDR1 SGHRS, CDR2 YFSETQ. Trimming pared 0 bases from V and 0 bases from J, leaving 7 bases between. The CDR3 nucleotides are TGCGCCAGCAGCTTGGCGGGGGTCTCCTATAATTCACCCCTCCACTTT. It codes for CASSLAGVSYNSPLHF. The whole variable domain, filled in from reference TRBV5-1 and TRBJ1-6, reads KAGVTQTPRYLIKTRGQQVTLSCSPISGHRSVSWYQQTPGQGLQFLFEYFSETQRNKGNFPGRFSGRQFSNSRSEMNVSTLELGDSALYLCASSLAGVSYNSPLHFGNGTRLTVT.

The table lists this clonotype with many counts. V and J are TRBV5-4 and TRBJ2-3, with a tentative D call TRBD2 (5 bases). The CDR3 has 16 amino acids. V lost 4 bases and J 0 bases, leaving 15 bases between the germline ends. The germline V gene encodes CDR1 SGHNT and CDR2 YYREEE (reference sequence). The DNA of the CDR3 is TGTGCCAGCAGCCGGGGAGCATCCCGAAGCACAGATACGCAGTATTTT. Translating gives CASSRGASRSTDTQYF.

This clonotype was recorded a few times. The rearrangement joins TRBV3-1 to TRBJ1-1; a possible D gene is TRBD1 (5 bases). V gave up 6 bases and J gave up 6 bases, with 17 bases separating them. CDR1 is LGHDT and CDR2 is YNNKEL in the germline V gene (reference sequence). The CDR3 length is 14 residues. In DNA, the CDR3 is TGTGCCAGCAGTCCTACCTGGCAGGGTGCTGAAGCTTTCTTT. Translation: CASSPTWQGAEAFF.

The V and J genes are TRBV5-6 and TRBJ1-5; maybe TRBD1 (5 bases). Trimming shortened V by 5 bases and J by 4 bases, and 19 bases separated the two germline ends. The CDR3 runs 16 residues. CDR1 and CDR2 from the germline V gene are SGHDT and YYEEEE. The CDR3 loop is CASSSTGLQPNQPQHF. The DNA of the CDR3 is TGTGCCAGCAGTTCGACGGGACTCCAGCCTAATCAGCCCCAGCATTTT. Complete variable domain (other parts from reference TRBV5-6 and TRBJ1-5): DAGVTQSPTHLIKTRGQQVTLRCSPKSGHDTVSWYQQALGQGPQFIFQYYEEEERQRGNFPDRFSGHQFPNYSSELNVNALLLGDSALYLCASSSTGLQPNQPQHFGDGTRLSIL.